This T cell receptor beta chain originates from a study of T cell repertoires in cytomegalovirus infection. As for the study in general: CMV epitopes used comprised recently identified HLA-C-restricted ones and well-studied HLA-B-restricted ones. CMV infection plus the matching HLA type was flagged by public TCR beta signatures. General study points: Dominant in the ex vivo response were TCR beta clonotypes restricted by HLA-C and specific for CMV. Summed frequency of shared TCR beta families picked out CMV carriers who also had the relevant HLA.

CDR3 size: 15 residues. Germline lookup yields CDR1 SEHNR and CDR2 FQNEAQ (reference sequence). V shed 9 bases, J shed 7 bases, and the junction held 10 bases outside the gene matches. This clonotype was seen many times. Its antigen is not known. TCRdb reanalysed the reads using MiXCR and keeps one entry per CDR3 protein. The sample includes 700,000 to 900,000 distinct CDR3 sequences, about 29% of them seen just once. The chain combines TRBV7-9 with TRBJ2-1; 12 bases match TRBD1. Sequencing was performed on cultured CD8+ T cells from PBMCs, taken from culture after CMV antigen stimulation. The origin of this receptor is a human donor in good health (CMV status not recorded). Some clones in this sample may be carry-over from other donors' samples. The CDR3 DNA is TGTGCCAGTCCGACACCGGGACAGGGGGCGAATGAGCAGTTCTTC. Residues: CASPTPGQGANEQFF.